A selection of T cell receptor beta chains follows, all from one sample in a study of T-cell memory formation after mild COVID-19. TCRdb itself ran the 5' RACE reads through MiXCR, one entry per CDR3 protein. The table lists some 150,000 distinct CDR3 sequences, about 6% of them singletons, with more than 2% in the top ten. Sequenced input: PBMCs or a T cell subset sorted from them (not recorded which). The receptors originated from an adult woman who had mild COVID-19 (a few samples of this study predate the infection). Cell type and time point are not known. The CDR3 runs from the conserved cysteine through the conserved F or W. D genes are given only for firm matches. Clone size is given for some rows only: seen once, a few or many times, or a class if the clone is expanded.

clone size	CDR3 length	V gene	D gene	J gene	CDR3 DNA	CDR3 protein
few	18	TRBV3-1	TRBD1	TRBJ1-1	TGTGCCAGCAGCCTTCGGACAGGGGATCCCCGAAGGGGCACTGAAGCTTTCTTT	CASSLRTGDPRRGTEAFF
many	15	TRBV20-1	.	TRBJ2-3	TGCAGTGCTAGTTCAGGGGCCTCGCGCACAGATACGCAGTATTTT	CSASSGASRTDTQYF
many	16	TRBV20-1	TRBD2	TRBJ2-1	TGCAGTGCTTATAGGACTAGCGGGCTTAACGTCAATGAGCAGTTCTTC	CSAYRTSGLNVNEQFF
few	15	TRBV5-1	.	TRBJ2-5	TGCGCCAGCAGCGGAACCGGGACCCCTCGGGAGACCCAGTACTTC	CASSGTGTPRETQYF
.	14	TRBV7-2	TRBD1	TRBJ2-5	TGTGCCAGGAGCTTATCAGGGGGCGCTGAGACCCAGTACTTC	CARSLSGGAETQYF
many	16	TRBV5-6	.	TRBJ2-1	TGTGCCAGCAGCTTGGAGGGCCAGACCCGCTACAATGAGCAGTTCTTC	CASSLEGQTRYNEQFF
few	13	TRBV9	.	TRBJ1-6	TGTGCCAGCAGCGTAGCTCACGGGTCGGCCCTCCACTTT	CASSVAHGSALHF
few	18	TRBV4-2	.	TRBJ1-5	TGTGCCAGCAGCCAAGATATGTCCTCCATCGTAGGCAATCAGCCCCAGCATTTT	CASSQDMSSIVGNQPQHF
few	13	TRBV30	.	TRBJ1-5	TGTGCCTGGAGTGCACAGGTCAATCAGCCCCAGCATTTT	CAWSAQVNQPQHF
many	12	TRBV29-1	.	TRBJ2-3	TGCAGCGTTCGATTCGGGGACATCGGGCAGTATTTT	CSVRFGDIGQYF
.	16	TRBV27	TRBD1	TRBJ2-1	TGTGCCAGCAGTTTAATAGGGGACAGGGTAGACAATGAGCAGTTCTTC	CASSLIGDRVDNEQFF
many	13	TRBV27	.	TRBJ1-6	TGTGCCAGCAGTTCGGGACATAATTCACCCCTCCACTTT	CASSSGHNSPLHF
few	16	TRBV24-1	TRBD1	TRBJ1-2	TGTGCCACCAGTGATTCCGGGACAGGGAACCTTCGGGGCTACACCTTC	CATSDSGTGNLRGYTF
many	15	TRBV12-3/TRBV12-4	.	TRBJ2-1	TGTGCCAGCAGTTTTCGGCGGACTCCCTACAATGAGCAGTTCTTC	CASSFRRTPYNEQFF
few	13	TRBV29-1	TRBD2	TRBJ2-7	TGCAGCACGCGGGAGGCGGGATTTGGCGAGCAGTACTTC	CSTREAGFGEQYF
many	14	TRBV15	TRBD1	TRBJ2-7	TGTGCCACCAGCAGAGGCCGGGACAGTTACGAGCAGTACTTC	CATSRGRDSYEQYF
.	15	TRBV12-3/TRBV12-4	.	TRBJ2-7	TGTGCCAGCAGTTTGAGGGGGGCGGGCAGGGGCGAGCAGTACTTC	CASSLRGAGRGEQYF
many	14	TRBV20-1	TRBD2	TRBJ2-1	TGCAGTGCTTATAGCGGGGGGGCTAACAATGAGCAGTTCTTC	CSAYSGGANNEQFF
few	13	TRBV12-3/TRBV12-4	.	TRBJ2-7	TGTGCCAGCAGATCAACTAGCCGTCACGAGCAGTACTTC	CASRSTSRHEQYF
few	15	TRBV4-2	TRBD2	TRBJ2-7	TGTGCCAGCAGCACACAGCGGGAGGGCCCGTACGAGCAGTACTTC	CASSTQREGPYEQYF
.	15	TRBV19	TRBD2	TRBJ2-3	TGTGCCTCTGGGGGGCTAGCGGGGTTCACAGATACGCAGTATTTT	CASGGLAGFTDTQYF
many	13	TRBV20-1	.	TRBJ2-5	TGCAGTGCTAGCAGTCTAGAGGGAGAGACCCAGTACTTC	CSASSLEGETQYF
few	17	TRBV14	.	TRBJ2-3	TGTGCCAGCAGCCAGACCGGGACTGTGACTAGCACAGATACGCAGTATTTT	CASSQTGTVTSTDTQYF
.	17	TRBV4-3	TRBD1	TRBJ2-7	TGCGCCAGCAGCCACTATCCCGCCGGGACAGGCTCCTACGAGCAGTACTTC	CASSHYPAGTGSYEQYF
.	18	TRBV6-1	.	TRBJ2-4	TGTGCCAGCAGTGAAACCGCGGCGCAGGGCGTTTCCAAAAACATTCAGTACTTC	CASSETAAQGVSKNIQYF
few	12	TRBV6-6	.	TRBJ1-1	TGTGCCAGCAGTTACCTGAACACTGAAGCTTTCTTT	CASSYLNTEAFF
many	16	TRBV12-3/TRBV12-4	TRBD1	TRBJ2-7	TGTGCCAGCAGTTTTTCCCCGGGACAGGGTGCCTACGAGCAGTACTTC	CASSFSPGQGAYEQYF
few	13	TRBV6-6	.	TRBJ2-1	TGTGCCAGCAGTTACCTTCTCTACAATGAGCAGTTCTTC	CASSYLLYNEQFF
.	16	TRBV7-9	.	TRBJ1-1	TGTGCCAGCAGCTCCGGATGGCAGGGCAGGAGCACTGAAGCTTTCTTT	CASSSGWQGRSTEAFF
many	14	TRBV29-1	.	TRBJ2-2	TGCAGCGTTGGGGCTAGCCCGAACACCGGGGAGCTGTTTTTT	CSVGASPNTGELFF
few	16	TRBV4-2	TRBD2	TRBJ2-7	TGTGCCAGCAGCCGGGCTGGCCGGGGGGTTTCCTACGAGCAGTACTTC	CASSRAGRGVSYEQYF
few	16	TRBV5-1	.	TRBJ1-6	TGCGCCAGCAGCTTCCTTGGGGGGTCCTATAATTCACCCCTCCACTTT	CASSFLGGSYNSPLHF
.	12	TRBV14	.	TRBJ2-7	TGTGCCAGCAGCCAGTCAGGGAACGAGCAGTACTTC	CASSQSGNEQYF
many	13	TRBV7-8	.	TRBJ2-7	TGTGCCAGCAGCTTTGGCGGACACTACGAGCAGTACTTC	CASSFGGHYEQYF
many	15	TRBV6-2/TRBV6-3	.	TRBJ2-2	TGTGCCAGCAGGGGTAATTTGGCGAACGCCGGGGAGCTGTTTTTT	CASRGNLANAGELFF
many	13	TRBV20-1	.	TRBJ2-3	TGCAGTGCTAGAATTACGTTGGTGGATACGCAGTATTTT	CSARITLVDTQYF
many	11	TRBV3-1	.	TRBJ2-1	TGTGCCAGCAGCTCTCAGGTGGAGCAGTTCTTC	CASSSQVEQFF
.	15	TRBV3-1	TRBD2	TRBJ2-3	TGTGCCAGCACCAATACGGGGGGGCCAAGAGATACGCAGTATTTT	CASTNTGGPRDTQYF
.	15	TRBV10-2	.	TRBJ1-2	TGCGCCAGCAGTGAGGGCGGCAGCAGGGGCTATGGCTACACCTTC	CASSEGGSRGYGYTF
few	18	TRBV7-2	TRBD2	TRBJ2-7	TGTGCCAGCAGCTCGCCGGGACTAGCGGGAGGATTCTCCTACGAGCAGTACTTC	CASSSPGLAGGFSYEQYF
.	15	TRBV6-2/TRBV6-3	TRBD2	TRBJ2-3	TGTGCCAGCAGGCGGAGCGGGAGTGGCGCAGATACGCAGTATTTT	CASRRSGSGADTQYF
few	15	TRBV18	.	TRBJ1-1	TGTGCCAGCTCACCAATGATGGACGTGAACACTGAAGCTTTCTTT	CASSPMMDVNTEAFF
few	13	TRBV25-1	TRBD2	TRBJ2-4	TGTGCCAGCAGTGATTCTAGCGGGAGCATTCAGTACTTC	CASSDSSGSIQYF
many	14	TRBV13	TRBD2	TRBJ2-2	TGTGCCAGCAGCTTGGGACTAGACACCGGGGAGCTGTTTTTT	CASSLGLDTGELFF
.	12	TRBV20-1	.	TRBJ2-1	TGCAGTGCTAGAGGATATAATAATGAGCAGTTCTTC	CSARGYNNEQFF
.	14	TRBV12-5	.	TRBJ1-5	TGTGCTAGTGGTTCAGGGTATAGCAATCAGCCCCAGCATTTT	CASGSGYSNQPQHF
.	13	TRBV7-2	.	TRBJ1-2	TGTGCCAGCAGCCCCGGGGTCCTCCGGGGCTACACCTTC	CASSPGVLRGYTF